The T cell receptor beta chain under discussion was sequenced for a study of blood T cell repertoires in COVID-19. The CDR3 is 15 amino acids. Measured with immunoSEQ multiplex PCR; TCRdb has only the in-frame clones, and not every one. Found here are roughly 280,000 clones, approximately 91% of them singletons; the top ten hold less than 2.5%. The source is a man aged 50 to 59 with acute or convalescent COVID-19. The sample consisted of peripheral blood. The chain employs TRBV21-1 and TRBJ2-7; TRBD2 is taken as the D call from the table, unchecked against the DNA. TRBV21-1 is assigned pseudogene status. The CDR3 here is CASGALGGSSYEQYF. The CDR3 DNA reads TGTGCCAGCGGGGCCCTTGGAGGGAGCTCCTACGAGCAGTACTTC.